The 4 T cell receptor beta chains presented below share a single source sample, sequenced in a study of PD-1 blockade in classical Hodgkin lymphoma. Time point indicated: cycle 4 day 1 (C4D1), after 6 weeks of nivolumab. Every patient was affected by relapse after autologous stem cell transplantation, while exposure to brentuximab vedotin was not uniform. Assay used: immunoSEQ multiplex PCR; TCRdb lists only in-frame clones, some missing. The sample has tens of thousands of clones; 85% to 90% are singletons. The material sequenced was peripheral blood mononuclear cells (PBMCs), taken before the fourth cycle of nivolumab. All receptors come from a human donor with classical Hodgkin lymphoma.

The chain has TRBV4-1 and TRBJ1-2; no clear D gene. Trimming stripped 2 bases from V and 11 bases from J, with 9 bases between. Germline CDR1 reads MGHRA; CDR2 reads YSYEKL. CDR3 length: 11 residues. CDR3 amino acids: CASSQREGYTF. The DNA of the CDR3 is TGCGCCAGCAGCCAAAGGGAGGGATACACCTTC.

The chain couples TRBV9 to TRBJ1-3; D perhaps matches TRBD1 (5 bases). Germline CDR1 and CDR2: SGDLS and YYNGEE. V was clipped by 3 bases and J by 0 bases, with 10 bases between them. The CDR3 loop spans 15 amino acids. In DNA form, the CDR3 reads TGTGCCAGCAGCGCCGGGGACCTCTCTGGAAACACCATATATTTT. It codes for CASSAGDLSGNTIYF.

The rearrangement uses TRBV18 and TRBJ1-5; TRBD1 agrees at 8 bases. CDR3 length: 15 residues. The J segment lost 2 bases and the V segment lost 2 bases, leaving 2 bases of the junction unmatched. Germline V gene data show CDR1 as KGHSH and CDR2 as LQKENI. The DNA for the CDR3 is TGTGCCAGCTCACCAGACAGGGGCGGCAATCAGCCCCAGCATTTT. Translating it yields CASSPDRGGNQPQHF. Full variable domain (missing parts from reference TRBV18 and TRBJ1-5): NAGVMQNPRHLVRRRGQEARLRCSPMKGHSHVYWYRQLPEEGLKFMVYLQKENIIDESGMPKERFSAEFPKEGPSILRIQQVVRGDSAAYFCASSPDRGGNQPQHFGDGTRLSIL.

In this sample, this clone turned up once. In nucleotides, the CDR3 is TGTGCCAAAAGGGAGCGGGAGGGCCTCTACGAGCAGTACTTC. Translated: CAKREREGLYEQYF. The chain employs TRBV19 and TRBJ2-7; TRBD2 agrees at 10 bases. CDR1 is LNHDA and CDR2 is SQIVND in the germline V gene (reference sequence). CDR3 length: 14 residues. With 10 bases clipped from V and 3 bases from J, the junction kept 9 bases outside the gene matches.